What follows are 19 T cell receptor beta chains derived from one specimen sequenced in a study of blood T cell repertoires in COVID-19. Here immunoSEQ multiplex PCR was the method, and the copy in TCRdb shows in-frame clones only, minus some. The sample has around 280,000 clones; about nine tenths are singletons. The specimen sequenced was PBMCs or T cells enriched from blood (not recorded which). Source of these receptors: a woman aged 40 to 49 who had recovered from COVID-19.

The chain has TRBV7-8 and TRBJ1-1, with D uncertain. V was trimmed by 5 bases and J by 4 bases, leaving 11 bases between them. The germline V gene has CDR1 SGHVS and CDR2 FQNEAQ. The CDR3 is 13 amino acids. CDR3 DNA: TGTGCCAGCAGCCCCCAAGCAGGCACTGAAGCTTTCTTT. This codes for CASSPQAGTEAFF. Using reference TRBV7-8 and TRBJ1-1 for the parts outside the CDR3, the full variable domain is GAGVSQSPRYKVAKRGQDVALRCDPISGHVSLFWYQQALGQGPEFLTYFQNEAQLDKSGLPSDRFFAERPEGSVSTLKIQRTQQEDSAVYLCASSPQAGTEAFFGQGTRLTVV.

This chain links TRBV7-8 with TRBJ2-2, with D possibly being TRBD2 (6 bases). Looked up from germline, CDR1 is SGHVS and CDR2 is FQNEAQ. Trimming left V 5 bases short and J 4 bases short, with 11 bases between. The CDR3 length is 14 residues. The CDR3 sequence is CASSLGLTTGELFF. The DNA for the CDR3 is TGTGCCAGCAGCCTGGGACTTACCACCGGGGAGCTGTTTTTT.

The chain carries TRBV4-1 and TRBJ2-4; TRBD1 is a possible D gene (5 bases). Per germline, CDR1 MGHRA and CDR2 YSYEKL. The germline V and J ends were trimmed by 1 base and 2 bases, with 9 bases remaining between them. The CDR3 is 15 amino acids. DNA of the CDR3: TGCGCCAGCAGCCAAGTCCCAGGGACCAAAAACATTCAGTACTTC. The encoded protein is CASSQVPGTKNIQYF.

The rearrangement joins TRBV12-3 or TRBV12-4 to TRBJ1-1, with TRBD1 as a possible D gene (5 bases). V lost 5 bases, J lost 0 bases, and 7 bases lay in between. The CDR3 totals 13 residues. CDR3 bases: TGTGCCAGCAGTCTACAGGTGAACACTGAAGCTTTCTTT. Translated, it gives CASSLQVNTEAFF.

The CDR3 is CASSPGTSGANEQFF. CDR3 DNA sequence: TGTGCCAGCAGCCCTGGGACTAGCGGGGCAAATGAGCAGTTCTTC. V is TRBV5-4 and J is TRBJ2-1; 13 bases agree with TRBD2. This CDR3 spans 15 amino acids. J lost 7 bases, V lost 4 bases, and 5 bases had no gene match. CDR1 is SGHNT, CDR2 YYREEE, per germline (reference sequence).

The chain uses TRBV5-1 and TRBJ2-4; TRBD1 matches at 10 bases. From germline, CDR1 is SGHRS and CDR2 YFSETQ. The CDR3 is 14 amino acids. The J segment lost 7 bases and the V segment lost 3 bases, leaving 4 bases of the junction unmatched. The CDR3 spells CASSSPDRGNIQYF. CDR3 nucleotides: TGCGCCAGCAGCTCCCCGGACAGGGGGAACATTCAGTACTTC. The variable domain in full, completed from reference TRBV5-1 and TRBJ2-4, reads KAGVTQTPRYLIKTRGQQVTLSCSPISGHRSVSWYQQTPGQGLQFLFEYFSETQRNKGNFPGRFSGRQFSNSRSEMNVSTLELGDSALYLCASSSPDRGNIQYFGAGTRLSVL.

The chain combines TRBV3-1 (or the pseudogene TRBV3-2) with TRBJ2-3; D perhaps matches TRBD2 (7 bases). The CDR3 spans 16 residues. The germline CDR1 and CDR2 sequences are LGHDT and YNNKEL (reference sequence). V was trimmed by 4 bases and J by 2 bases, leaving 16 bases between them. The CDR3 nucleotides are TGTGCCAGCAGCCGGGTCGGCGGGGGCCTCACAGATACGCAGTATTTT. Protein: CASSRVGGGLTDTQYF.

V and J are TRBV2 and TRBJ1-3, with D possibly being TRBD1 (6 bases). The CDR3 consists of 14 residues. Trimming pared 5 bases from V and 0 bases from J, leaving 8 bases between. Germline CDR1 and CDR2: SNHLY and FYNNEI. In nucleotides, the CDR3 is TGTGCCAGCAGTCCCAGGGGCTCTGGAAACACCATATATTTT. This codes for CASSPRGSGNTIYF.

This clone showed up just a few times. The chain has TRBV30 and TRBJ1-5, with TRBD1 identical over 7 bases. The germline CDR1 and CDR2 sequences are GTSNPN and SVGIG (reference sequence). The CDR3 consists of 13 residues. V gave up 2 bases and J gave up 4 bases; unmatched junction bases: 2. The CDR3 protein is CAWSTGANQPQHF. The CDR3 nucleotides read TGTGCCTGGAGTACAGGGGCAAATCAGCCCCAGCATTTT.

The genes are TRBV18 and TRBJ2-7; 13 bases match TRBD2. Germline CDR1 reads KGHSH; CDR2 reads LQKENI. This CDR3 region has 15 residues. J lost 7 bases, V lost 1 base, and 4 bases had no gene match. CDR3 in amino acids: CASSPRTSGSKEQYF. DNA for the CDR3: TGTGCCAGCTCACCACGGACTAGCGGGAGTAAAGAGCAGTACTTC. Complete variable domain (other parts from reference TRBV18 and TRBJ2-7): NAGVMQNPRHLVRRRGQEARLRCSPMKGHSHVYWYRQLPEEGLKFMVYLQKENIIDESGMPKERFSAEFPKEGPSILRIQQVVRGDSAAYFCASSPRTSGSKEQYFGPGTRLTVT.

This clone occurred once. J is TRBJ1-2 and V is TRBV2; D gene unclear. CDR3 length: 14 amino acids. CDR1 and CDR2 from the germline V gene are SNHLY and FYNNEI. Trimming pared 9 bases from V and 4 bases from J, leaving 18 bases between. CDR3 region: CASVRRARVYGYTF. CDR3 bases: TGTGCCAGTGTAAGGAGGGCCCGGGTCTATGGCTACACCTTC. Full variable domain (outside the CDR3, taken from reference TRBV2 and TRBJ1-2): EPEVTQTPSHQVTQMGQEVILRCVPISNHLYFYWYRQILGQKVEFLVSFYNNEISEKSEIFDDQFSVERPDGSNFTLKIRSTKLEDSAMYFCASVRRARVYGYTFGSGTRLTVV.

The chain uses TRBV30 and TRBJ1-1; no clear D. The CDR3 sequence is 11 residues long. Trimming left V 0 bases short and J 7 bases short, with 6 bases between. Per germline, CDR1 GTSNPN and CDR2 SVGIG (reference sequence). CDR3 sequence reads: CAWSVTGEAFF. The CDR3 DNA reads TGTGCCTGGAGTGTAACGGGTGAAGCTTTCTTT.

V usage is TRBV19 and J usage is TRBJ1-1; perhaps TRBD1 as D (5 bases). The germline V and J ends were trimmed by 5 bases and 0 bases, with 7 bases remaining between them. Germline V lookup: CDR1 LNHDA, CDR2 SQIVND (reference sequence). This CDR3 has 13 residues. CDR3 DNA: TGTGCCAGTAGTGGGGCTTTGAACACTGAAGCTTTCTTT. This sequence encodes CASSGALNTEAFF.

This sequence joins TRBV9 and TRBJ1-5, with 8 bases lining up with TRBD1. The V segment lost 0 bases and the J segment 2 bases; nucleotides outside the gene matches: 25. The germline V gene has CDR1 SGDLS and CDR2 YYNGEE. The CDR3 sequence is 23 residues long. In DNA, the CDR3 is TGTGCCAGCAGCGTAGCCTTATTGCGCCTTCCAATGACACAGGGGGTACGCAATCAGCCCCAGCATTTT. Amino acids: CASSVALLRLPMTQGVRNQPQHF.

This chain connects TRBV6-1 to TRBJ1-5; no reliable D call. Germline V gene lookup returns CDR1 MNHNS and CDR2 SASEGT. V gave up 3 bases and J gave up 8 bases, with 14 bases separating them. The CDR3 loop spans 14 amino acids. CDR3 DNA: TGTGCCAGCAGTGACATTAGGAACCGGGAGCCCCAGCATTTT. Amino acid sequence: CASSDIRNREPQHF.

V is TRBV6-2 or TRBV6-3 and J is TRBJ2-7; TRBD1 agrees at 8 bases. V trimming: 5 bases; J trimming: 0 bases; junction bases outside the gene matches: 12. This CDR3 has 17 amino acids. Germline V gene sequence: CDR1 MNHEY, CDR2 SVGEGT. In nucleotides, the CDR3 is TGTGCCAGCAGTCCAAAGTTTTGGACAGGGAGCTCCTACGAGCAGTACTTC. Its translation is CASSPKFWTGSSYEQYF.

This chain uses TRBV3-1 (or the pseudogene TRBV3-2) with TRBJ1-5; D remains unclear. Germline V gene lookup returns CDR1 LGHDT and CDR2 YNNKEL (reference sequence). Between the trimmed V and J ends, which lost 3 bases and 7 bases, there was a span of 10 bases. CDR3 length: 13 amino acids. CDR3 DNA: TGTGCCAGCAGCCATTTTCGAGGCCAGCCCCAGCATTTT. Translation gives CASSHFRGQPQHF.

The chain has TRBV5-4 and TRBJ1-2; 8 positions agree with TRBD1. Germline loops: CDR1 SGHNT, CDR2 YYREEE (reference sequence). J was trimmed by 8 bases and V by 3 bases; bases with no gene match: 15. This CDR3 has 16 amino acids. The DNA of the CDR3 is TGTGCCAGCAGCTCTGGACAGGGACTTACCGTACCGGGCTACACCTTC. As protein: CASSSGQGLTVPGYTF. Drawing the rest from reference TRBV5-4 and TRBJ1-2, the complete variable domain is ETGVTQSPTHLIKTRGQQVTLRCSSQSGHNTVSWYQQALGQGPQFIFQYYREEENGRGNFPPRFSGLQFPNYSSELNVNALELDDSALYLCASSSGQGLTVPGYTFGSGTRLTVV.

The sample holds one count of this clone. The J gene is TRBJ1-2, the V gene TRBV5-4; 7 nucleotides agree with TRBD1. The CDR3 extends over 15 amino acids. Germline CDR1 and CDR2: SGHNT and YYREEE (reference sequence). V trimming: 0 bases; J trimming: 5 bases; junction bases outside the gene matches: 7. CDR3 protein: CASSLEGGRAYGYTF. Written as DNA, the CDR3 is TGTGCCAGCAGCTTGGAAGGGGGCAGGGCTTATGGCTACACCTTC.